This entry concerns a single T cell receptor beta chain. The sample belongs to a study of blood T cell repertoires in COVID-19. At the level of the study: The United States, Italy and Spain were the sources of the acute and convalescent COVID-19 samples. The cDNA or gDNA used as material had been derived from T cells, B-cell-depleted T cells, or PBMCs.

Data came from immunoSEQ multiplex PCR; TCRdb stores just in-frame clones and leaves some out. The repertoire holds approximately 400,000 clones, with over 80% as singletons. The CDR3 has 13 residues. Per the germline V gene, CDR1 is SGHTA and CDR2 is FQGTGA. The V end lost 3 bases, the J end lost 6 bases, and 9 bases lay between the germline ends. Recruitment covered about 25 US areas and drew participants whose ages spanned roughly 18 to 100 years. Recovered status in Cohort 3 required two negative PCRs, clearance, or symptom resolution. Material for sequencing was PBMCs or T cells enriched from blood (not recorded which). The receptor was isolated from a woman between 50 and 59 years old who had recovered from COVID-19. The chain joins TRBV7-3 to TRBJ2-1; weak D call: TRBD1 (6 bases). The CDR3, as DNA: TGTGCCAGCAGCTTTCAACAGGGCAATGAGCAGTTCTTC. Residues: CASSFQQGNEQFF.